Below, one T cell receptor beta chain is given with its context. The data originate from a study of blood T cell repertoires in COVID-19. Study-level information: COVID-19 samples collected from the United States, Italy and Spain covered acute and convalescent phases. The analysed material was cDNA or gDNA that came from T cells, B-cell-depleted T cells, or PBMCs.

Sequenced by immunoSEQ multiplex PCR; TCRdb stores in-frame clones only, minus some. Among 40,000 or so clones listed, roughly 90% were seen once. CDR1 MDHEN and CDR2 SYDVKM come from the germline V gene. CDR3 length: 16 amino acids. With 6 bases clipped from V and 2 bases from J, the junction kept 8 bases outside the gene matches. This sequence originates from a human donor in a cohort sampled during active COVID-19. This rearrangement joins TRBV28 to TRBJ2-7, with 12 bases lining up with TRBD2. Specimen: peripheral blood. Here the CDR3 reads CASSTSGRTGAYEQYF. CDR3 in DNA: TGTGCCAGCAGCACTAGCGGGAGGACAGGGGCCTACGAGCAGTACTTC. Filled out from reference TRBV28 and TRBJ2-7, the complete variable domain reads DVKVTQSSRYLVKRTGEKVFLECVQDMDHENMFWYRQDPGLGLRLIYFSYDVKMKEKGDIPEGYSVSREKKERFSLILESASTNQTSMYLCASSTSGRTGAYEQYFGPGTRLTVT.